Presented here are 18 T cell receptor beta chains from one specimen sequenced in a study of CD8 T cells in Susac syndrome. Reverse transcription of roughly 0.5 to 1 ug RNA was performed with random hexamers. From the immunoSEQ multiplex PCR reads, TCRdb called clonotypes with MiXCR, one entry per CDR3 protein. The sample includes more than 150,000 distinct CDR3 sequences, about 94% of them seen just once. The sequenced sample was CD4+ T cells from PBMCs. The receptors stem from a human donor with Susac syndrome.

There are a few counts of this clonotype. The rearrangement uses TRBV28 and TRBJ2-2; no clear D gene. The CDR3 is 15 amino acids. The germline V and J ends were trimmed by 2 bases and 2 bases, with 9 bases remaining between them. From germline, CDR1 is MDHEN and CDR2 SYDVKM. CDR3 residues: CASSLRQTNTGELFF. The CDR3 nucleotides are TGTGCCAGCAGTTTAAGGCAGACCAACACCGGGGAGCTGTTTTTT. The whole variable domain, filled in from reference TRBV28 and TRBJ2-2, reads DVKVTQSSRYLVKRTGEKVFLECVQDMDHENMFWYRQDPGLGLRLIYFSYDVKMKEKGDIPEGYSVSREKKERFSLILESASTNQTSMYLCASSLRQTNTGELFFGEGSRLTVL.

This chain connects TRBV6-2 or TRBV6-3 to TRBJ2-3; TRBD1 aligns across 12 bases. Germline V gene sequence: CDR1 MNHEY, CDR2 SVGEGT. J was trimmed by 6 bases and V by 4 bases; bases with no gene match: 5. CDR3 length equals 15 residues. CDR3 sequence: CASSFGTGGRDTQYF. The CDR3 coding sequence is TGTGCCAGCAGTTTCGGGACAGGGGGCAGGGATACGCAGTATTTT.

The chain employs TRBV12-3 or TRBV12-4 and TRBJ2-7, with 9 bases aligning to TRBD1. The CDR3 has 14 amino acids. J lost 0 bases, V lost 8 bases, and 5 bases had no gene match. CDR3 amino acids: CASRRQGDSYEQYF. CDR3 DNA sequence: TGTGCCAGCCGCCGACAGGGGGACTCCTACGAGCAGTACTTC.

This chain joins TRBV4-2 and TRBJ1-1; 10 bases agree with TRBD1. Trimming cost V 4 bases and J 1 base; bases outside gene matches: 21. The germline V gene has CDR1 LGHNA and CDR2 YNFKEQ. This CDR3 is 21 amino acids long. In DNA form, the CDR3 reads TGTGCCAGCAGCCGTAAAGTCGACACCGGGACAGGGGCCGCAAAGAACACTGAAGCTTTCTTT. Translated: CASSRKVDTGTGAAKNTEAFF.

This chain joins TRBV18 and TRBJ1-3; D ambiguous. This CDR3 contains 15 residues. V was shortened by 3 bases and J by 0 bases, with 9 bases between the two germline ends. Germline V gene lookup returns CDR1 KGHSH and CDR2 LQKENI. This chain's CDR3 is CASSPDNNSGNTIYF. CDR3 DNA: TGTGCCAGCTCACCCGACAATAACTCTGGAAACACCATATATTTT.

J is TRBJ2-2 and V is TRBV6-5; D assignment may be TRBD1 or TRBD2 (6 bases each). Trimming stripped 6 bases from V and 1 base from J, with 9 bases between. The CDR3 covers 14 residues. Germline CDR1 reads MNHEY; CDR2 reads SVGAGI. The CDR3 coding sequence is TGTGCCAGCAGAAAGGGGGGGAACACCGGGGAGCTGTTTTTT. Amino acids: CASRKGGNTGELFF.

The chain carries TRBV20-1 and TRBJ2-7; TRBD2 matches at 11 bases. V lost 6 bases and J lost 2; bases outside the gene matches: 3. Germline values: CDR1 DFQATT, CDR2 SNEGSKA (reference sequence). This CDR3 has 13 residues. The CDR3 reads CSARLAGPYEQYF. In nucleotides, the CDR3 is TGCAGTGCAAGACTAGCGGGGCCCTACGAGCAGTACTTC.

This clonotype showed up just a few times. V and J are TRBV18 and TRBJ1-1; D might be TRBD1 (5 bases). Germline CDR1 is KGHSH and CDR2 is LQKENI. The V end was cut by 0 bases, the J end by 1 base, with 6 bases between. The CDR3 contains 14 residues. CDR3 nucleotides: TGTGCCAGCTCACCACCGGGGGGGAACACTGAAGCTTTCTTT. Its protein product is CASSPPGGNTEAFF.

The chain has TRBV18 and TRBJ2-4; 13 nucleotides match TRBD2. V lost 4 bases and J lost 7; bases outside the gene matches: 10. The CDR3 consists of 17 residues. Germline-derived CDR1 and CDR2 are KGHSH and LQKENI. The CDR3 spells CASSRSPLTSGGNIQYF. The DNA for the CDR3 is TGTGCCAGCTCACGCAGCCCGCTGACTAGCGGGGGGAACATTCAGTACTTC.

The chain's CDR3 is CASTKGNSPLHF. The CDR3 nucleotides read TGTGCCAGCACCAAGGGTAATTCACCCCTCCACTTT. The chain uses TRBV27 and TRBJ1-6; D gene uncertain. V was clipped by 7 bases and J by 6 bases, with 7 bases between them. Looked up from germline, CDR1 is MNHEY and CDR2 is SMNVEV (reference sequence). This CDR3 is 12 amino acids long.

This chain links TRBV19 with TRBJ2-3, with D possibly TRBD2 on 6 matching bases. Germline V CDR1 and CDR2: LNHDA, SQIVND (reference sequence). The V and J ends lost 9 bases and 1 base respectively, with 20 bases between them. The CDR3 spans 16 residues. For the CDR3, the DNA is TGTGCCAGCGCACTCGGGACTCCGAGGGGCACAGATACGCAGTATTTT. It yields the protein CASALGTPRGTDTQYF.

The chain combines TRBV20-1 with TRBJ2-1; 10 bases map to TRBD2. CDR1 DFQATT and CDR2 SNEGSKA come from the germline V gene (reference sequence). J lost 10 bases, V lost 5 bases, and 11 bases had no gene match. This CDR3 region has 14 residues. The DNA for the CDR3 is TGCAGTGCTCGACCCGGGACTAGCGCCAGGGAGCAGTTCTTC. It specifies CSARPGTSAREQFF.

The chain combines TRBV6-5 with TRBJ2-3; TRBD2 matches 14 bases. V dropped 4 bases and J dropped 2; count of bases not matched to a gene: 5. Germline loops: CDR1 MNHEY, CDR2 SVGAGI. The CDR3 is 17 residues long. The CDR3 region is CASSWGLAGAFTDTQYF. CDR3 sequence (DNA): TGTGCCAGCAGTTGGGGACTAGCGGGGGCCTTCACAGATACGCAGTATTTT.

V is TRBV6-2 or TRBV6-3 and J is TRBJ2-2, with D uncertain. This CDR3 is built from 14 residues. V was shortened by 2 bases and J by 0 bases, with 4 bases between the two germline ends. Germline CDR1 and CDR2: MNHEY and SVGEGT. The chain's CDR3 is CASSYAANTGELFF. The CDR3, as DNA: TGTGCCAGCAGTTACGCGGCGAACACCGGGGAGCTGTTTTTT.

The chain carries TRBV20-1 and TRBJ2-5, with D unresolved. The germline gives CDR1 DFQATT, CDR2 SNEGSKA (reference sequence). The V and J ends lost 0 bases and 2 bases respectively, with 7 bases between them. CDR3 size: 13 residues. CDR3 DNA: TGCAGTGCTAGAGAATCCGGGCAAGAGACCCAGTACTTC. Translating it yields CSARESGQETQYF.

The chain uses TRBV23-1 and TRBJ1-5, with TRBD1 matching 8 bases. TRBV23-1 qualifies as an ORF whose function is uncertain. The junction had 10 bases not matched to a gene; V was cut back by 6 bases and J by 6 bases. The CDR3 covers 15 residues. CDR3 residues: CASSPLGTGSQPQHF. DNA for the CDR3: TGCGCCAGCAGCCCACTCGGGACAGGTAGTCAGCCCCAGCATTTT.

The rearrangement joins TRBV7-3 to TRBJ2-3; D possibly matches TRBD1 or TRBD2 (5 bases each). The CDR3 spans 16 residues. Trimming removed 5 bases at V and 1 base at J, with 16 bases between. Germline values: CDR1 SGHTA, CDR2 FQGTGA. DNA of the CDR3: TGTGCCAGCAGCCCCCTGGGGACCGCCCGCACAGATACGCAGTATTTT. Its protein product is CASSPLGTARTDTQYF.

As DNA, the CDR3 is TGTGCCAGCCGGGGGATGGCGGCTTCACCCCTCCACTTT. This translates into CASRGMAASPLHF. This chain connects TRBV19 to TRBJ1-6, with D perhaps TRBD1 (5 bases). The germline gives CDR1 LNHDA, CDR2 SQIVND (reference sequence). This CDR3 has 13 amino acids. Trimming removed 9 bases at V and 9 bases at J, with 15 bases between.